The 5 T cell receptor beta chains given below trace back to one sample, sequenced in a study of T cell repertoires in aging, cancer and after chemotherapy. The template was genomic DNA from peripheral blood, not RNA. TRB rearrangements spanning V, D and J were amplified using mixed TRB-A/B primers. MiXCR, applied by TCRdb to the multiplex PCR reads, yields one record per CDR3 protein. The data contain 1,500 or so distinct CDR3 sequences, more than 50% of them singletons. Sequencing was carried out using blood. The receptors shown here come from a human donor with a blood cancer.

This clonotype has just a few counts. The chain is built from TRBV6-5 and TRBJ1-1, with D perhaps TRBD1 (6 bases). Germline V gene data show CDR1 as MNHEY and CDR2 as SVGAGI. This CDR3 has 13 residues. V lost 6 bases and J 4 bases, leaving 12 bases between the germline ends. The CDR3 nucleotides read TGTGCCAGCAGCCCCGACAGGTCCACTGAAGCTTTCTTT. It translates to CASSPDRSTEAFF.

This sequence joins TRBV6-5 and TRBJ2-6; D ambiguous. The CDR3 covers 12 residues. The germline V gene encodes CDR1 MNHEY and CDR2 SVGAGI. V lost 6 bases and J 2 bases, leaving 2 bases between the germline ends. The CDR3 spells CASSPGANVLTF. Written as DNA, the CDR3 is TGTGCCAGCAGCCCTGGGGCCAACGTCCTGACTTTC.

This clonotype was counted a few times. The chain carries TRBV5-6 and TRBJ2-7; D possibly corresponds to TRBD2 (6 bases). This CDR3 comprises 15 residues. CDR1 is SGHDT and CDR2 is YYEEEE in the germline V gene. The ends were cut back, 0 bases at V and 4 bases at J, with 14 bases in the middle. CDR3 protein: CASSLGAGFSYEQYF. CDR3 bases: TGTGCCAGCAGCTTGGGAGCGGGTTTTTCGTACGAGCAGTACTTC.

This chain links TRBV6-5 with TRBJ1-6; D gene ambiguous. V dropped 5 bases and J dropped 9 bases, with 8 bases sitting between them. The V gene's germline CDR1 is MNHEY and CDR2 SVGAGI. This CDR3 region has 12 residues. DNA of the CDR3: TGTGCCAGCAGTACATCAACTTCACCCCTCCACTTT. This gives the protein CASSTSTSPLHF.

This chain joins TRBV20-1 and TRBJ1-5; tentative D call: TRBD1 (6 bases). V was clipped by 3 bases and J by 6 bases, with 9 bases between them. The CDR3 totals 12 residues. Germline V lookup: CDR1 DFQATT, CDR2 SNEGSKA (reference sequence). CDR3 nucleotides: TGCAGTGCTAGCACACAGGGTCAGCCCCAGCATTTT. It specifies CSASTQGQPQHF.